This T cell receptor (beta chain) originates from a study of neurological immune-mediated disorders. This clonotype was seen at least ten times. CDR1 is SGHRS, CDR2 YFSETQ, per germline. The CDR3 has 14 residues. V lost 0 bases to trimming and J lost 5 bases, with 11 bases between them. TCRdb recomputed calls from the 5' RACE reads with MiXCR, one row per CDR3 protein. The sample consists of 65,000 to 90,000 distinct CDR3 sequences, about a tenth of them appearing once. The sequenced material came from PBMCs. The TCR comes from a man aged 40-49 years in good health. This sequence joins TRBV5-1 and TRBJ2-5, with D possibly matching TRBD1 (5 bases). The CDR3 region is CASSLAGSGETQYF. DNA for the CDR3: TGCGCCAGCAGCTTGGCCGGGTCAGGGGAGACCCAGTACTTC.